These 28 T cell receptor beta chains were sequenced from one sample in a study of T cell clonotyping in hematopoietic cell transplantation. Using immunoSEQ multiplex PCR, the repertoire was profiled, and TCRdb retains in-frame clones only, with some absent. The top ten hold approximately 9.3% of the sample, which has some 11,000 clones, approximately 49% seen once. Specimen: PBMCs, collected 30 days after allogeneic stem cell transplant. These receptors all come from a male patient in his fifties who had an allogeneic stem cell transplant from an unrelated donor, so the T cells may come from the graft donor. Some clones in this sample may be carry-over from other donors' samples.

The chain links TRBV28 to TRBJ1-5, with D hard to call. This CDR3 contains 13 residues. V lost 2 bases, J lost 4 bases, and 6 bases lay in between. Germline V gene sequence: CDR1 MDHEN, CDR2 SYDVKM. DNA for the CDR3: TGTGCCAGCAGTTTAGTTAGGAATCAGCCCCAGCATTTT. Protein: CASSLVRNQPQHF. Supplemented by reference TRBV28 and TRBJ1-5, the full variable domain reads DVKVTQSSRYLVKRTGEKVFLECVQDMDHENMFWYRQDPGLGLRLIYFSYDVKMKEKGDIPEGYSVSREKKERFSLILESASTNQTSMYLCASSLVRNQPQHFGDGTRLSIL.

The chain has TRBV30 and TRBJ1-2, with D uncertain. V lost 2 bases to trimming and J lost 4 bases, with 17 bases between them. This CDR3 region has 15 residues. Germline V gene sequence: CDR1 GTSNPN, CDR2 SVGIG (reference sequence). Written as DNA, the CDR3 is TGTGCCTGGAGTCTCTCTGACGTCAACAGCTATGGCTACACCTTC. It codes for CAWSLSDVNSYGYTF. Complete variable domain (other parts from reference TRBV30 and TRBJ1-2): SQTIHQWPATLVQPVGSPLSLECTVEGTSNPNLYWYRQAAGRGLQLLFYSVGIGQISSEVPQNLSASRPQDRQFILSSKKLLLSDSGFYLCAWSLSDVNSYGYTFGSGTRLTVV.

This chain joins TRBV5-6 and TRBJ1-6; D not resolved. The ends were cut back, 3 bases at V and 8 bases at J, with 15 bases in the middle. Germline-derived CDR1 and CDR2 are SGHDT and YYEEEE. The CDR3 extends over 15 amino acids. The CDR3 reads CASSSGPSSHSPLHF. In DNA, the CDR3 is TGTGCCAGCAGCTCTGGGCCATCCTCCCATTCACCCCTCCACTTT.

V is TRBV19 and J is TRBJ1-2; D gene unclear. This CDR3 has 14 residues. Germline loops: CDR1 LNHDA, CDR2 SQIVND (reference sequence). The V end was cut by 3 bases, the J end by 6 bases, with 14 bases between. The CDR3 sequence: CASSMGRSLNGYTF. The CDR3 DNA follows: TGTGCCAGTAGTATGGGCAGATCCCTTAATGGCTACACCTTC.

The rearrangement joins TRBV2 to TRBJ2-5; no definite D call. The J call may be wrong; the DNA end is better matched by TRBJ2-7. In germline, CDR1 is SNHLY, CDR2 FYNNEI. This CDR3 region has 14 residues. The CDR3 is CASSESRHSYEQYF. Written as DNA, the CDR3 is TGTGCCAGCAGTGAAAGTCGCCATTCCTACGAGCAGTACTTC.

V usage is TRBV25-1 and J usage is TRBJ1-1; D gene ambiguous. In germline, CDR1 is MGHDK, CDR2 SYGVNS. Trimming removed 4 bases from V and 9 bases from J, with 9 bases in between. CDR3 length equals 11 residues. CDR3 in DNA: TGTGCCAGCAGTGGGATCGGACAAGCTTTCTTT. Residues: CASSGIGQAFF.

The rearrangement links TRBV19 to TRBJ1-4; D not resolved. Per germline, CDR1 LNHDA and CDR2 SQIVND (reference sequence). The CDR3 spans 11 residues. V shed 4 bases and J shed 6 bases, with 3 bases lying between them. This CDR3 reads CASSTDEKLFF. The DNA for the CDR3 is TGTGCCAGTAGTACAGATGAAAAACTGTTTTTT.

This clone was counted between two and nine times. The chain recombines TRBV5-6 with TRBJ1-2; no clear D gene. This CDR3 has 12 amino acids. From germline, CDR1 is SGHDT and CDR2 YYEEEE. Trimming took off 0 bases at V and 4 bases at J, with 4 bases between the two ends. The CDR3 DNA follows: TGTGCCAGCAGCTTGGGTCCCTATGGCTACACCTTC. Protein sequence: CASSLGPYGYTF.

A remark on this clone: Its ends do not fully match the called genes, so a read error is possible. The chain joins TRBV28 to TRBJ2-7; 9 nucleotides agree with TRBD1. The V gene's germline CDR1 is MDHEN and CDR2 SYDVKM. The CDR3 has 11 residues. CDR3 amino acids: CASSSDRGLRF. CDR3 in DNA: TGTGCCAGCAGTTCGGACAGGGGTCTGCGCTTC.

The V gene is TRBV30, the J gene TRBJ2-7, with 9 bases that match TRBD2. The germline V gene has CDR1 GTSNPN and CDR2 SVGIG (reference sequence). V shed 2 bases, J shed 2 bases, and the junction held 13 bases outside the gene matches. The CDR3 covers 17 residues. The CDR3 DNA is TGTGCCTGGAGTCCCCCCCCCAGACTAGCGGCTACCTACGAGCAGTACTTC. Translated: CAWSPPPRLAATYEQYF.

V and J are TRBV5-1 and TRBJ2-7, with TRBD1 matching over 8 bases. CDR3 size: 15 residues. V shed 2 bases and J 3 bases; nucleotides not matched to a gene: 7. CDR1 SGHRS and CDR2 YFSETQ come from the germline V gene. CDR3 DNA: TGCGCCAGCAGCTTTGGGGCAGGGGGCGGCTACGAGCAGTACTTC. The encoded protein is CASSFGAGGGYEQYF.

The rearrangement uses TRBV6-4 and TRBJ1-2; TRBD1 agrees at 8 bases. J lost 4 bases, V lost 4 bases, and 8 bases had no gene match. CDR1 MRHNA and CDR2 SNTAGT come from the germline V gene. The CDR3 has 15 amino acids. The CDR3 protein is CASSAGPGGAYGYTF. In nucleotides, the CDR3 is TGTGCCAGCAGTGCCGGGCCAGGGGGCGCCTATGGCTACACCTTC.

The chain employs TRBV30 and TRBJ1-5; D perhaps matches TRBD1 (5 bases). The CDR3 totals 14 residues. The V end lost 5 bases, the J end lost 5 bases, and 16 bases lay between the germline ends. CDR1 is GTSNPN, CDR2 SVGIG, per germline (reference sequence). CDR3 residues: CAWSLGVDDQPQHF. The CDR3 DNA reads as TGTGCCTGGTCCCTAGGGGTGGATGATCAGCCCCAGCATTTT.

This sequence joins TRBV6-1 and TRBJ2-5, with a possible D match to TRBD1 (6 bases). Trimming took off 6 bases at V and 0 bases at J, with 11 bases between the two ends. The CDR3 spans 14 residues. CDR1 is MNHNS and CDR2 is SASEGT in the germline V gene. DNA for the CDR3: TGTGCCAGCAGGCTGGACAGCTACCAAGAGACCCAGTACTTC. Amino acid sequence: CASRLDSYQETQYF.

A few counts support this clone. V usage is TRBV14 and J usage is TRBJ1-6, with 7 bases matching TRBD1. Unmatched junction bases numbered 8, after V lost 4 bases and J lost 14 bases. The CDR3 extends over 13 amino acids. The germline V gene has CDR1 SGHDN and CDR2 FVKESK. The CDR3: CASSRDRVGSLHF. DNA for the CDR3: TGTGCCAGCAGCCGGGACAGAGTCGGGTCCCTCCACTTT.

This chain joins TRBV30 and TRBJ1-2; TRBD1 agrees at 7 bases. Trimming at V came to 1 base and at J to 6 bases, leaving 11 bases not matched to a gene. Germline CDR1 and CDR2: GTSNPN and SVGIG (reference sequence). CDR3 length equals 15 residues. This CDR3 reads CAWSGMGQLQNGYTF. The DNA for the CDR3 is TGTGCCTGGAGTGGGATGGGACAGCTCCAAAATGGCTACACCTTC.

V usage is TRBV30 and J usage is TRBJ2-1; D is ambiguous. Germline CDR1 and CDR2: GTSNPN and SVGIG (reference sequence). This CDR3 has 12 amino acids. V was shortened by 0 bases and J by 5 bases, with 5 bases between the two germline ends. CDR3 bases: TGTGCCTGGAGTGTAGCCAACAATGAGCAGTTCTTC. Translating gives CAWSVANNEQFF. Supplemented by reference TRBV30 and TRBJ2-1, the full variable domain reads SQTIHQWPATLVQPVGSPLSLECTVEGTSNPNLYWYRQAAGRGLQLLFYSVGIGQISSEVPQNLSASRPQDRQFILSSKKLLLSDSGFYLCAWSVANNEQFFGPGTRLTVL.

The chain employs TRBV7-9 and TRBJ2-5; 11 bases are shared with TRBD1. The CDR3 spans 15 residues. Per germline, CDR1 SEHNR and CDR2 FQNEAQ (reference sequence). Losses at the gene ends were 1 base for V and 11 bases for J; bases not matched to a gene: 9. CDR3 residues: CASSLGGTGGEEQYF. DNA for the CDR3: TGTGCCAGCAGCTTAGGAGGGACAGGGGGTGAGGAGCAGTACTTC. The full variable domain, completed using reference TRBV7-9 and TRBJ2-5, is DTGVSQNPRHKITKRGQNVTFRCDPISEHNRLYWYRQTLGQGPEFLTYFQNEAQLEKSRLLSDRFSAERPKGSFSTLEIQRTEQGDSAMYLCASSLGGTGGEEQYFGPGTRLLVL.

The chain combines TRBV4-2 with TRBJ2-7; 7 bases map to TRBD2. Germline V gene lookup returns CDR1 LGHNA and CDR2 YNFKEQ. J gave up 1 base and V 0 bases, and 6 bases lay outside the gene matches. This CDR3 has 16 amino acids. CDR3 loop: CASSQEPFGGSYEQYF. CDR3 DNA sequence: TGTGCCAGCAGCCAAGAACCGTTCGGGGGGTCCTACGAGCAGTACTTC.

The gene calls are TRBV28 and TRBJ1-1; a weak D match, TRBD1 (6 bases). V was pared by 5 bases and J by 10 bases, with 11 bases between. The CDR3 runs 11 residues. Germline CDR1 is MDHEN and CDR2 is SYDVKM. The CDR3 DNA sequence: TGTGCCAGCAGTACAGGGTTAAGAGCTTTCTTT. Protein: CASSTGLRAFF.

This chain uses TRBV7-2 with TRBJ1-2; no clear D. Germline-derived CDR1 and CDR2 are SGHTA and FQGNSA. This CDR3 is built from 13 residues. The germline V and J ends were trimmed by 3 bases and 0 bases, with 5 bases remaining between them. The CDR3 here is CASSLQTNYGYTF. CDR3 nucleotides: TGTGCCAGCAGCTTGCAGACTAACTATGGCTACACCTTC. The whole variable domain, filled in from reference TRBV7-2 and TRBJ1-2, reads GAGVSQSPSNKVTEKGKDVELRCDPISGHTALYWYRQSLGQGLEFLIYFQGNSAPDKSGLPSDRFSAERTGGSVSTLTIQRTQQEDSAVYLCASSLQTNYGYTFGSGTRLTVV.

The gene calls are TRBV28 and TRBJ2-7; possible D gene TRBD2, 6 bases. The germline CDR1 and CDR2 sequences are MDHEN and SYDVKM. The CDR3 is 13 amino acids. V lost 6 bases and J lost 2, with 11 bases in between. The CDR3 loop is CASRVGLAYEQYF. In DNA form, the CDR3 reads TGTGCCAGCAGAGTGGGACTGGCCTACGAGCAGTACTTC.

The chain couples TRBV2 to TRBJ1-4; D remains ambiguous. Trimming took off 7 bases at V and 8 bases at J, with 11 bases between the two ends. This CDR3 contains 12 residues. CDR1 SNHLY and CDR2 FYNNEI come from the germline V gene. The CDR3 coding sequence is TGTGCCAGCAAGATGGCGGGCGAAAAACTGTTTTTT. Its protein is CASKMAGEKLFF.

This clone has a handful of counts. The J gene is TRBJ2-7, the V gene TRBV30; 9 positions agree with TRBD1. The CDR3 contains 13 residues. Germline trimming cut 5 bases from V and 3 bases from J; bases unmatched to any gene: 5. CDR1 and CDR2 from the germline V gene are GTSNPN and SVGIG (reference sequence). Here the CDR3 DNA reads TGTGCCTGGGACAGGGGGTCCGGCTACGAGCAGTACTTC. Amino acid sequence: CAWDRGSGYEQYF.

There are a few counts of this clone. The rearrangement links TRBV7-9 to TRBJ2-1, with 8 bases identical to TRBD1. The CDR3 contains 16 residues. Trimming removed 4 bases from V and 0 bases from J; junction bases left unmatched: 5. CDR1 and CDR2 (germline): SEHNR, FQNEAQ (reference sequence). CDR3 nucleotides: TGTGCCAGCAGCTCTGGACAGGGCGCCTCCTACAATGAGCAGTTCTTC. The encoded protein is CASSSGQGASYNEQFF.

The J gene is TRBJ1-2, the V gene TRBV7-6; D gene ambiguous. The CDR3 totals 14 residues. Germline V gene data show CDR1 as SGHVS and CDR2 as FNYEAQ. The V end lost 1 base, the J end lost 7 bases, and 13 bases lay between the germline ends. The CDR3 DNA sequence: TGTGCCAGCAGCTTAGACTCCGGAACCGGTGGCTACACCTTC. It encodes CASSLDSGTGGYTF.

V is TRBV28 and J is TRBJ1-1; D not resolved. CDR1 is MDHEN, CDR2 SYDVKM, per germline. The CDR3 has 13 amino acids. Between the trimmed V and J ends, which lost 5 bases and 3 bases, there was a span of 10 bases. The CDR3: CASSQVLDTEAFF. The DNA for the CDR3 is TGTGCCAGCAGTCAAGTCCTGGACACTGAAGCTTTCTTT. Full variable domain (outside the CDR3, taken from reference TRBV28 and TRBJ1-1): DVKVTQSSRYLVKRTGEKVFLECVQDMDHENMFWYRQDPGLGLRLIYFSYDVKMKEKGDIPEGYSVSREKKERFSLILESASTNQTSMYLCASSQVLDTEAFFGQGTRLTVV.

This clone is labeled as medium-sized. The J gene is TRBJ1-6, the V gene TRBV2; a weak D match, TRBD1 (5 bases). This CDR3 region has 14 residues. Germline V gene data show CDR1 as SNHLY and CDR2 as FYNNEI. Trimming took off 3 bases at V and 5 bases at J, with 8 bases between the two ends. CDR3 coding DNA: TGTGCCAGCAGTGAGGGGCAGAATAATTCACCCCTCCACTTT. Its protein product is CASSEGQNNSPLHF.